The present T cell receptor beta chain was sequenced within a study of blood T cell repertoires in COVID-19. Method: immunoSEQ multiplex PCR; TCRdb's copy keeps in-frame clones and lacks some. The sample has 160,000 or so clones, about 80% seen once; the top ten hold roughly 19%. In this sample, this clone turned up a few times. With 5 bases removed from V and 3 bases from J, the gap between germline ends came to 8 bases. Per germline, CDR1 LGHNT and CDR2 FRNRAP. CDR3 length: 13 residues. The specimen was peripheral blood. The receptor comes from a woman of 80 years or more with acute or convalescent COVID-19. The V gene is TRBV12-5, the J gene TRBJ2-1; TRBD1 might be the D (5 bases). The CDR3 is CASGTRVYNEQFF. The CDR3 coding sequence is TGTGCTAGTGGTACCAGGGTCTACAATGAGCAGTTCTTC.